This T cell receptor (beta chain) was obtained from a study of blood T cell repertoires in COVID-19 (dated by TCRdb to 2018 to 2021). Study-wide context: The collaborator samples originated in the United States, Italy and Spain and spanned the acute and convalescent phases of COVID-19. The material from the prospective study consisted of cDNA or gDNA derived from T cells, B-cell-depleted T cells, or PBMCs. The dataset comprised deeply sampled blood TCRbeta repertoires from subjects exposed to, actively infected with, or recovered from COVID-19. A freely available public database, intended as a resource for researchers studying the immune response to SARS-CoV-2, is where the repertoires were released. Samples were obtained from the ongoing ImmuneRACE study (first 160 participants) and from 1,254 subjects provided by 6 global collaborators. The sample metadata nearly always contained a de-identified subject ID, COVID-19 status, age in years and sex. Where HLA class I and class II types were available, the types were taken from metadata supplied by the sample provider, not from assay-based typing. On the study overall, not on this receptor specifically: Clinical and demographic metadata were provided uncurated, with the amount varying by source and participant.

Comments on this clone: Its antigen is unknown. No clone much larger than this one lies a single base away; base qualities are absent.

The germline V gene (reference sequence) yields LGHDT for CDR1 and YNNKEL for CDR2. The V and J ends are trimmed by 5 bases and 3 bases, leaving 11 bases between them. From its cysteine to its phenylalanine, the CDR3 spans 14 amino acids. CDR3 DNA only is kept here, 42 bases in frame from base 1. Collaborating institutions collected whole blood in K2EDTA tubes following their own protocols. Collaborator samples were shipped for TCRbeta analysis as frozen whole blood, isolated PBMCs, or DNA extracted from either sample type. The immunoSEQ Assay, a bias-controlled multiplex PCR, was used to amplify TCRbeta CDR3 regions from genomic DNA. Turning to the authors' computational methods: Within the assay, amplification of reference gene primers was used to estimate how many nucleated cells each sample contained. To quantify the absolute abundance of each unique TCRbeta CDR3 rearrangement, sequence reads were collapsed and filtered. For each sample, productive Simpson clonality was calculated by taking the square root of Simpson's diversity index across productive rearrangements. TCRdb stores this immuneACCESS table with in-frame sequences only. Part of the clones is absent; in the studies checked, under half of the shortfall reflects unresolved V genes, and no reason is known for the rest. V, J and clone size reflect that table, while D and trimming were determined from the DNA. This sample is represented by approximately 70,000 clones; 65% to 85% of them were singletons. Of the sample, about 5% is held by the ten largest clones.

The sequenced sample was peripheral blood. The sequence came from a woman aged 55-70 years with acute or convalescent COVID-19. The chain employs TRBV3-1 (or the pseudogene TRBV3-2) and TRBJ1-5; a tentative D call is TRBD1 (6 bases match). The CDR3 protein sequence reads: CASSSDSNNQPQHF. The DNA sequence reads TGTGCCAGCAGCTCGGACAGTAACAATCAGCCCCAGCATTTT.